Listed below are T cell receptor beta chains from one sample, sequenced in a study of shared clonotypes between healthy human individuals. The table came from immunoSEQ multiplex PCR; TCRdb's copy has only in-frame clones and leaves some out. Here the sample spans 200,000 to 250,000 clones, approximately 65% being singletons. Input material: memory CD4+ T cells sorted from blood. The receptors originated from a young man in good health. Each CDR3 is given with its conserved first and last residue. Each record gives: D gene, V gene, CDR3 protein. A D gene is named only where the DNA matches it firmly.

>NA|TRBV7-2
CASSRTGQDTQYF
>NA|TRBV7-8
CASSAQRSTNEKLFF
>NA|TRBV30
CAWSATNEQFF
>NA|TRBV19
CASIPTGNGETQYF
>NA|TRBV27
CASRPAANQETQYF
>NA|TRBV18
CASSPRTSTDTQYF
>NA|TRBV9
CASSSGTATVETQYF
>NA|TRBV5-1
CASSLVVGETQYF
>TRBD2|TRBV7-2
CASSFGTSGNNEQYF
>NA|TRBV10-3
CAIMAGPGETQYF
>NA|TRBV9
CASSVTSGTGELFF
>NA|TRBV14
CASSPLPQVAQYF
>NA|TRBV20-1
CSHPGGETQYF
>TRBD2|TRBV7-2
CASSPTTSGRREQFF
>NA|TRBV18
CASSPRGTPGSGNTIYF
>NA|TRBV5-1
CASTFSRQDTQYF
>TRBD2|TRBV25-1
CASSEWGGQVLNTQYF
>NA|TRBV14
CASSQDTAHWPYNEQFF
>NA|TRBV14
CASSQGKDATNEKLFF
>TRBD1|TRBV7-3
CASSANRGTMETQYF
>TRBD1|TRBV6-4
CASSDSTGGPDTQYF
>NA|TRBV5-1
CASSLDRPNTEAFF
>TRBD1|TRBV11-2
CASSSTGGSNTGELFF
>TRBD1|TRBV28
CASSPTTDRTGQETQYF
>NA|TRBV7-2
CASSYRALQGREQYF
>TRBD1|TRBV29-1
CSVPPFGQAETQYF
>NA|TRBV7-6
CASSLVGNEQFF
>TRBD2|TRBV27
CASSLGTSGSYEQYF
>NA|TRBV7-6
CASRPTTGSRRGEQFF
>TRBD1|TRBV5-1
CASSRDSSNQPQHF
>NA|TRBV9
CASSVVSQGIYGYTF
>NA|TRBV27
CASSTQGPNTGELFF
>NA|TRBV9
CASSVAPGANTGELFF
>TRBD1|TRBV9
CASVGGQGSHGYTF
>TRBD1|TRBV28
CASSTRDRGLYEQYF
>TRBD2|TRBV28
CASRRIAGTSSNNEQFF
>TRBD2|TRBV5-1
CASSQSTSGYAGELFF
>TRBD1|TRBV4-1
CASSQVGQGYGYTF
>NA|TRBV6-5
CASSNRHRANTEAFF
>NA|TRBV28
CARNRDPGESYNEQFF
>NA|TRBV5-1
CASSLAGGEKETQYF